This T cell receptor beta chain was captured by sequencing in a study of early T cells in non-severe SARS-CoV-2 infection (dated by TCRdb to the early 2020s). About the full investigation: TCR sequencing used bulk RNA from unsorted whole blood, so alpha and beta chains could not be paired.

V loses 2 bases, J loses 5 bases, and the germline ends lie 12 bases apart. Inclusive of the bounding cysteine and phenylalanine, the CDR3 is 14 residues long. Only CDR3 DNA remains: 42 bases, in frame from the first base. CDR1 and CDR2 were assigned from the germline V gene as ENHRY and SYGVKD. This was a case-control study nested in a cohort of healthcare workers in London, UK, who had nasopharyngeal swab PCR tests and blood samples taken every week. Healthcare workers were recruited between 23 and 31 March 2020, during the week of the UK lockdown, and were followed weekly for up to roughly 16 weeks. This clonotype was observed at least ten times. Its antigen is still unknown. Base quality data are lacking; no much larger clone is found one base away. Libraries were made using 5' RACE. Sequenced using a NextSeq 500. In the TCR library protocol, unique molecular identifiers were attached to individual cDNA molecules to correct for PCR bias and sequencing error. Both TCR alpha and beta chains were sequenced, and tight co-correlation was observed between alpha and beta sequence abundances in each sample. Concerning the study's data processing: Decombinator V4 was used to annotate TCR sequences for V gene, J gene and CDR3. Expanded TCRs were defined as changing significantly between any two time points under a Poisson model with p below 0.0001. TCR abundances were normalised to the total number of TCRs sequenced in each sample and reported as counts per million. MAIT TCRs were defined by TRAV1-2 paired with TRAJ12, TRAJ20 or TRAJ33, and iNKT TCRs by TRAV10 paired with TRAJ18. VDJdb, accessed 1 November 2021, was searched for CMV, EBV and SARS-CoV-2 annotated TCRs, with TCRs annotated for multiple antigens excluded. TCRdb ran its own pipeline on the public reads, namely fastp trimming at Q25 and MiXCR clone calling, and kept in-frame beta chains. Merged by CDR3 protein, the rows form single entries marked with the most common genes and DNA. The V and J calls and clone size are TCRdb's, not the authors'. The sample data list roughly 55,000 distinct CDR3 sequences, and 9.5% to 13% of these were observed just once. The ten top clones hold roughly 10% of the sample.

Results the study describes overall, beyond this receptor: Matching against VDJdb was skewed toward anti-spike CD8 responses, likely underestimated virus-specific expansions, and missed private and CD4 specificities.

The sequencing input was whole blood. The sequence derives from an adult who was a healthcare worker with PCR-confirmed SARS-CoV-2 infection or an uninfected control (not recorded which). This receptor chain uses TRBV10-3 and TRBJ1-1, and possibly TRBD1, on 5 matching bases. The DNA sequence reads TGTGCCATCAGTGAGGGCAGGGTTTTAACTGAAGCTTTCTTT. This translates into CAISEGRVLTEAFF.